The entry below describes one TCR beta chain. Its antigen is not known. These data are taken from a study of OX40 agonist ivuxolimab in advanced cancers. Study-wide points: What antigens the expanded peripheral T cells recognized was never established. Compared with CD4+, CD8+ T cells on average had more expanded clones.

The CDR3 spans 12 residues. Germline assignment: CDR1 SGHTS and CDR2 YDEGEE. The V and J ends lost 2 bases and 16 bases respectively, with 16 bases between them. Peripheral blood came from all dose cohorts at three timepoints. Clones were read by immunoSEQ multiplex PCR, and TCRdb kept only the in-frame ones, dropping some. The sample yields tens of thousands of clones, approximately 90% seen once. The sequences come from CD4+ or CD8+ T cells sorted from blood, collected in a trial of the OX40 agonist ivuxolimab. The TCR originated in an adult with an advanced solid tumor such as melanoma, head and neck, liver or kidney cancer. The J gene is TRBJ2-1, the V gene TRBV5-8; D may be TRBD2 (6 bases). CDR3 sequence reads: CASSLSMGGLFF. The CDR3 DNA follows: TGTGCCAGCAGCTTATCAATGGGAGGTCTCTTCTTC.